These T cell receptor beta chains were read from a single sample in a study of blood T cell repertoires in COVID-19. Data came from immunoSEQ multiplex PCR; TCRdb stores just in-frame clones and leaves some out. The table records roughly 410,000 clones, approximately 88% of them present only once. The sample consisted of peripheral blood. All receptors come from a man in his forties or fifties with acute or convalescent COVID-19. The CDR3 runs from the conserved cysteine through the conserved F or W. The D gene is left open where the match is weak. Some rows mark clone size as missing; the rest say once, few, many or name a class of expanded clone.

cdr3_nt	cdr3_aa	v_call	j_call	d_call	clone_size
TGTGCCTGGAGTGCTGAGGCGAACACTGAAGCTTTCTTT	CAWSAEANTEAFF	TRBV30	TRBJ1-1	NA	NA
TGTGCCAGCAGCCAGGCTAACTATGGCTACACCTTC	CASSQANYGYTF	TRBV7-8	TRBJ1-2	NA	once
TGTGCCAGCAGTATGTCCTTCACCGGGGAGCTGTTTTTT	CASSMSFTGELFF	TRBV6-5	TRBJ2-2	NA	NA
TGTGCCAGCAGGGGACAGGGAAGCGGGGAGCTGTTTTTT	CASRGQGSGELFF	TRBV9	TRBJ2-2	TRBD1	NA
TGTGCCAGCAGCTTAGCTGCGCGAGGTGAGCAGTTCTTC	CASSLAARGEQFF	TRBV7-9	TRBJ2-1	NA	NA
TGTGCCAGCAGCCCTCAGGACAGGGTGGGACGCGGCTACACCTTC	CASSPQDRVGRGYTF	TRBV5-4	TRBJ1-2	TRBD1	NA
TGTGCCAGCAGCGTAGATGGGGCCTATGGGGAGCAGTACTTC	CASSVDGAYGEQYF	TRBV9	TRBJ2-7	NA	NA
TGTGCCTGGAGTGTAATTAGCGTCGGCTACACCTTC	CAWSVISVGYTF	TRBV30	TRBJ1-2	NA	NA
TGTGCCAGCAGTGAACCGGGACAGGGGGCTGGAAACACCATATATTTT	CASSEPGQGAGNTIYF	TRBV6-1	TRBJ1-3	TRBD1	NA
TGTGCCAGCAGTAAGGGCAGGGAAGGGCGACAGCATTTT	CASSKGREGRQHF	TRBV27	TRBJ1-5	NA	NA
TGTGCCAGCAGCGTAGGGGAGGGCCTTGGAGAGACCCAGTACTTC	CASSVGEGLGETQYF	TRBV9	TRBJ2-5	TRBD2	NA
TGTGCCAGCAGTTCGCCTCAGACAGGGTTCGAGCAGTACTTC	CASSSPQTGFEQYF	TRBV28	TRBJ2-7	TRBD1	NA
TGTGCCAGCAGCCATGGACAGGGGGCCGGGAACACTGAAGCTTTCTTT	CASSHGQGAGNTEAFF	TRBV28	TRBJ1-1	TRBD1	NA
TGTGCCAGCAGCTTAAGTATGGGGACAGGGAATCAGCCCCAGCATTTT	CASSLSMGTGNQPQHF	TRBV7-8	TRBJ1-5	TRBD1	NA
TGCGCCAGCACCCTCGGGGGCACAGATACGCAGTATTTT	CASTLGGTDTQYF	TRBV5-1	TRBJ2-3	NA	NA
TGCGCCAGCAGCCCGCCATCCAGGGTTGAAGCTTTCTTT	CASSPPSRVEAFF	TRBV4-1	TRBJ1-1	NA	NA
TGTGCCAGCTCACCACCCCGGGACAGACTTTACACAGATACGCAGTATTTT	CASSPPRDRLYTDTQYF	TRBV18	TRBJ2-3	TRBD1	NA
TGTGCCAGCACTAAGGGGAACTCTGGAAACACCATATATTTT	CASTKGNSGNTIYF	TRBV6-5	TRBJ1-3	NA	NA
TGTGCCAGTAGTCTACAGGGGGCTGGAAGCAATCAGCCCCAGCATTTT	CASSLQGAGSNQPQHF	TRBV19	TRBJ1-5	TRBD1	few
TGCGCCAGCAGCCTCACAGGGTACAGTGCAGATACGCAGTATTTT	CASSLTGYSADTQYF	TRBV5-1	TRBJ2-3	NA	once
TGCAGTGCTAGTATTCACAGGGGCTCACCCCTCCACTTT	CSASIHRGSPLHF	TRBV20-1	TRBJ1-6	TRBD1	once
TGTGCCAGCAGCTCGAACCTGGGACAGGGGGTAGGCGAGCAGTACTTC	CASSSNLGQGVGEQYF	TRBV5-6	TRBJ2-7	TRBD1	many
TGCGCCAGCAGCTTGGAACGGGACACCGGGGAGCTGTTTTTT	CASSLERDTGELFF	TRBV5-1	TRBJ2-2	NA	NA
TGTGCCAGCAGTTTAAGATGGCCTAATGAAAAACTGTTTTTT	CASSLRWPNEKLFF	TRBV28	TRBJ1-4	NA	NA
TGTGCCAGCAGCCAATCGGGGACAGGGAATTCACCCCTCCACTTT	CASSQSGTGNSPLHF	TRBV16	TRBJ1-6	TRBD1	NA
TGTGCCAGCAGCCACGGACAGTTGAATTCACCCCTCCACTTT	CASSHGQLNSPLHF	TRBV3-1/TRBV3-2	TRBJ1-6	NA	NA